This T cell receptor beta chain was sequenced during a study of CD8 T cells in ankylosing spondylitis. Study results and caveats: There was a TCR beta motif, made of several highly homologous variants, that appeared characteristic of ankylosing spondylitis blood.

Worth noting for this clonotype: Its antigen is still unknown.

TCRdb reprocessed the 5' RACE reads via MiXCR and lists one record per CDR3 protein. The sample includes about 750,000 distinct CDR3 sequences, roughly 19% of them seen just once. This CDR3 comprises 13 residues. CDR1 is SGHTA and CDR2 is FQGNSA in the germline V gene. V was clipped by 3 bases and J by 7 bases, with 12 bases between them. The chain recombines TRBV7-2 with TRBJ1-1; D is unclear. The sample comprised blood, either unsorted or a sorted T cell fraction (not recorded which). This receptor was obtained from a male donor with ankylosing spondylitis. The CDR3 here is CASSLFNSGEAFF. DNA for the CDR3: TGTGCCAGCAGCTTGTTTAACTCCGGTGAAGCTTTCTTT.